The 21 T cell receptor beta chains listed next were all sequenced from one sample in a study of vaccination and CD4 T cells after COVID-19. At the Johns Hopkins FTIC core, DNA taken from cultured CD4+ T cells was sequenced by way of the Oncomine TCR Beta short-read assay. Using its own MiXCR run on the PCR reads, TCRdb lists one record per CDR3 protein. The repertoire has about 10,000 distinct CDR3 sequences, 45% to 70% of them found once; the top ten carry 21%. The treatment denotes: approximately nine-day PBMC culture with coronavirus spike peptide pools or control peptides (ViraFEST assay). These receptors have no known antigen. Material: CD4+ T cells from blood, cultured in vitro. Receptor source: a human donor who had recovered from COVID-19.

This clonotype was seen a handful of times. The genes are TRBV20-1 and TRBJ1-1; weak D call: TRBD1 (5 bases). Germline V lookup: CDR1 DFQATT, CDR2 SNEGSKA (reference sequence). This CDR3 spans 15 amino acids. V was cut by 0 bases and J by 7 bases, with 18 bases left in between. Here the CDR3 reads CSARDRTLHGYEAFF. CDR3 DNA: TGCAGTGCTAGAGATAGGACACTCCATGGCTATGAAGCTTTCTTT.

This clonotype came up a few times. CDR3 DNA: TGTGCCAGCAGCTTAGGACAGGGTGACTCCTACGAGCAGTACTTC. Translation gives CASSLGQGDSYEQYF. This rearrangement joins TRBV11-3 to TRBJ2-7, with 7 bases that match TRBD1. V shed 1 base and J 0 bases; nucleotides not matched to a gene: 3. From germline, CDR1 is SGHNT and CDR2 YENEEA. There are 15 residues in the CDR3.

This clonotype appeared once. CDR3 DNA: TGCAGTGCCCCCGGGACTAGCGGGAGAGTTGGGGGTGGTACCGGGGAGCTGTTTTTT. Translated, it gives CSAPGTSGRVGGGTGELFF. The chain combines TRBV20-1 with TRBJ2-2; 14 bases are shared with TRBD2. V trimming: 6 bases; J trimming: 5 bases; junction bases outside the gene matches: 17. This CDR3 contains 19 residues. The germline CDR1 and CDR2 sequences are DFQATT and SNEGSKA (reference sequence).

The table lists this clonotype with a few counts. J is TRBJ2-5 and V is TRBV5-1, with a tentative D call TRBD1 (6 bases). This CDR3 is built from 15 residues. CDR1 is SGHRS, CDR2 YFSETQ, per germline. The germline V and J ends were trimmed by 0 bases and 2 bases, with 11 bases remaining between them. CDR3 nucleotides: TGCGCCAGCAGCTTGGTGGCAGGGGTTCAAGAGACCCAGTACTTC. As protein: CASSLVAGVQETQYF.

The chain has TRBV28 and TRBJ2-7; 7 positions match TRBD2. The CDR3 contains 12 residues. The germline gives CDR1 MDHEN, CDR2 SYDVKM. V lost 8 bases to trimming and J lost 3 bases; unmatched junction nucleotides: 4. The DNA for the CDR3 is TGTGCCAGCCGAGGGAGGGGCTACGAGCAGTACTTC. Residues: CASRGRGYEQYF.

The table lists this clonotype with a few counts. The rearrangement links TRBV2 to TRBJ2-5; TRBD2 agrees at 10 bases. The CDR3 has 15 amino acids. Unmatched junction bases numbered 11, after V lost 7 bases and J lost 6 bases. Germline loops: CDR1 SNHLY, CDR2 FYNNEI. The chain's CDR3 is CASKPPSGGGKTQYF. CDR3 bases: TGTGCCAGCAAACCGCCTAGCGGGGGAGGAAAGACCCAGTACTTC.

Comments on this clonotype: Relative to the germline gene, one junction end is altered; a read error may explain this. This rearrangement joins TRBV7-6 to TRBJ1-1, with a weak D call TRBD1 (6 bases). CDR3 length: 14 residues. Germline V gives CDR1 SGHVS, CDR2 FNYEAQ. CDR3 amino acids: CVSSWVAGDTEAFF. CDR3 bases: TGTGTCAGCAGCTGGGTCGCAGGGGACACTGAAGCTTTCTTT.

The V call is TRBV4-1, the J call TRBJ1-2; D ambiguous. Trimming pared 1 base from V and 4 bases from J, leaving 10 bases between. This CDR3 contains 14 residues. Germline V gives CDR1 MGHRA, CDR2 YSYEKL. Written as DNA, the CDR3 is TGCGCCAGCAGCCAAGTTGGCAACCCCTATGGCTACACCTTC. Translation: CASSQVGNPYGYTF.

The chain is built from TRBV4-2 and TRBJ2-3; D is uncertain. From germline, CDR1 is LGHNA and CDR2 YNFKEQ. Trimming cost V 2 bases and J 3 bases, with 15 bases left between them. The CDR3 is 16 amino acids. CDR3 sequence (DNA): TGTGCCAGCAGCCAATTCTATGGTGGGCTGACAGATACGCAGTATTTT. It encodes CASSQFYGGLTDTQYF.

The V and J genes are TRBV20-1 and TRBJ1-1; no firm D call. There are 13 residues in the CDR3. V lost 3 bases, J lost 8 bases, and 16 bases lay in between. Germline V gene lookup returns CDR1 DFQATT and CDR2 SNEGSKA (reference sequence). CDR3 nucleotides: TGCAGTGCTAGTCGTCAGTCCAGGAGGGAAGCTTTCTTT. Translating it yields CSASRQSRREAFF.

CDR3 sequence: CASNRGSGRNTGELFF. CDR3 coding DNA: TGTGCCAGCAACAGGGGGTCGGGACGCAACACCGGGGAGCTGTTTTTT. V is TRBV2 and J is TRBJ2-2, with 8 bases lining up with TRBD1. The germline V gene encodes CDR1 SNHLY and CDR2 FYNNEI. V gave up 7 bases and J gave up 2 bases; unmatched junction bases: 9. The CDR3 sequence is 16 residues long. The entire variable domain, with the rest obtained from reference TRBV2 and TRBJ2-2, is as follows: EPEVTQTPSHQVTQMGQEVILRCVPISNHLYFYWYRQILGQKVEFLVSFYNNEISEKSEIFDDQFSVERPDGSNFTLKIRSTKLEDSAMYFCASNRGSGRNTGELFFGEGSRLTVL.

V usage is TRBV20-1 and J usage is TRBJ2-2, with 9 bases identical to TRBD1. This CDR3 spans 13 amino acids. The V gene end was trimmed by 7 bases and the J gene end by 1 base; junction bases not matched to a gene: 1. CDR1 DFQATT and CDR2 SNEGSKA come from the germline V gene (reference sequence). In DNA, the CDR3 is TGCAGTGGGGGACAGGGGAACACCGGGGAGCTGTTTTTT. This codes for CSGGQGNTGELFF.

The CDR3 nucleotides read TGTGCCAGCAGTCAGCCGGTACACGGAAACACCATATATTTT. This gives the protein CASSQPVHGNTIYF. The chain recombines TRBV6-1 with TRBJ1-3; D not certain. Germline CDR1 reads MNHNS; CDR2 reads SASEGT. Trimming shortened V by 5 bases and J by 4 bases, and 12 bases separated the two germline ends. The CDR3 length is 14 residues.

This chain connects TRBV27 to TRBJ2-7; TRBD1 aligns across 8 bases. Looked up from germline, CDR1 is MNHEY and CDR2 is SMNVEV (reference sequence). V dropped 7 bases and J dropped 3; count of bases not matched to a gene: 11. The CDR3 length is 15 residues. The CDR3 DNA sequence: TGTGCCAGCAAATCAAGACAGGGGAACGGCTACGAGCAGTACTTC. It codes for CASKSRQGNGYEQYF.

This clonotype was seen once. The chain employs TRBV20-1 and TRBJ2-1, with TRBD1 identical over 7 bases. This CDR3 spans 13 amino acids. From germline, CDR1 is DFQATT and CDR2 SNEGSKA (reference sequence). With V trimmed by 5 bases and J by 5 bases, 6 bases remained unmatched. This chain's CDR3 is CSAPGQANNEQFF. CDR3 DNA: TGCAGTGCTCCAGGACAGGCCAACAATGAGCAGTTCTTC.

This chain joins TRBV7-2 and TRBJ1-1; D perhaps matches TRBD1 (6 bases). CDR3 length: 15 residues. Trimming shortened V by 5 bases and J by 4 bases, and 17 bases separated the two germline ends. Germline assignment: CDR1 SGHTA and CDR2 FQGNSA. In DNA form, the CDR3 reads TGTGCCAGCAGCCCCGGCCGGGGGCTGAGCACTGAAGCTTTCTTT. This translates into CASSPGRGLSTEAFF.

V is TRBV25-1 and J is TRBJ2-7; TRBD1 is a possible D gene (5 bases). V lost 8 bases to trimming and J lost 4 bases, with 9 bases between them. The germline CDR1 and CDR2 sequences are MGHDK and SYGVNS. The CDR3 is 11 residues long. For the CDR3, the DNA is TGTGCCAGCGGCAGGGTTTACGAGCAGTACTTC. Its translation is CASGRVYEQYF.

The chain is built from TRBV6-1 and TRBJ1-5, with D unclear. CDR1 and CDR2 from the germline V gene are MNHNS and SASEGT. CDR3 length: 17 amino acids. Trimming shortened V by 7 bases and J by 0 bases, and 19 bases separated the two germline ends. The CDR3 nucleotides read TGTGCCAGCACCAGGAGGGCCTCGGGGTCTAGCAATCAGCCCCAGCATTTT. Its translation: CASTRRASGSSNQPQHF.

This clonotype was detected a few times. The chain links TRBV19 to TRBJ2-7; 10 bases map to TRBD2. V shed 4 bases, J shed 7 bases, and the junction held 16 bases outside the gene matches. The CDR3 spans 17 residues. Per the germline V gene, CDR1 is LNHDA and CDR2 is SQIVND (reference sequence). CDR3 loop: CASSRASGRRGLSEQYF. The CDR3, as DNA: TGTGCCAGTAGTAGGGCTAGCGGGAGAAGAGGATTGAGTGAGCAGTACTTC.

By its share, this clonotype is medium-sized (0.01 to 0.1%). The rearrangement joins TRBV6-2 or TRBV6-3 to TRBJ1-5; perhaps TRBD1 as D (5 bases). V was clipped by 9 bases and J by 3 bases, with 12 bases between them. The germline CDR1 and CDR2 sequences are MNHEY and SVGEGT. This CDR3 is 13 amino acids long. The DNA of the CDR3 is TGTGCCAGTGAAAAGGGGTCCAATCAGCCCCAGCATTTT. Translated: CASEKGSNQPQHF.

The chain is built from TRBV27 and TRBJ1-4, with D possibly matching TRBD1 (5 bases). The V gene lost 5 bases and the J gene lost 8 bases, with 21 bases spanning the gap. CDR3 length: 16 amino acids. Germline V gene data show CDR1 as MNHEY and CDR2 as SMNVEV (reference sequence). CDR3 sequence reads: CASSAPSLGLGEKLFF. DNA of the CDR3: TGTGCCAGCAGTGCCCCCTCCTTGGGGCTGGGGGAAAAACTGTTTTTT.